The 25 T cell receptor beta chains below come from one sample, sequenced in a study of CD4 T cells in relation to SARS-CoV-2 and coronaviruses. Antigens of these TCRs are unknown. Only in-frame clones appear in the TCRdb table, and some are missing; sequencing was by immunoSEQ multiplex PCR. Of tens of thousands of clones in the sample, approximately 80% are singletons; the top ten hold more than 1.3%. Source material: naive CD4+ T cells from PBMCs, cultured in vitro. As for subset: naive CD4+ T cells isolated by negative enrichment. The source of these receptors is an adult with COVID-19.

The rearrangement joins TRBV9 to TRBJ2-1, with TRBD2 matching 13 bases. Germline CDR1 and CDR2: SGDLS and YYNGEE. Trimming took 3 bases from V and 9 from J; bases not matched to a gene: 3. The CDR3 has 14 residues. The CDR3 DNA follows: TGTGCCAGCAGCGCGGGACTAGCGGGGACTGAGCAGTTCTTC. Translating it yields CASSAGLAGTEQFF.

The chain employs TRBV2 and TRBJ2-5, with 7 bases matching TRBD1. CDR3 size: 13 residues. J lost 1 base, V lost 8 bases, and 4 bases had no gene match. Looked up from germline, CDR1 is SNHLY and CDR2 is FYNNEI. The CDR3, as DNA: TGTGCCAGCGGACAGGACAGCCAAGAGACCCAGTACTTC. Protein product: CASGQDSQETQYF.

The genes are TRBV30 and TRBJ1-2; 10 bases agree with TRBD1. This CDR3 contains 15 residues. Trimming removed 0 bases from V and 8 bases from J; junction bases left unmatched: 9. Germline V lookup: CDR1 GTSNPN, CDR2 SVGIG (reference sequence). The CDR3 loop is CAWSVGDRGLRGYTF. The CDR3 DNA reads TGTGCCTGGAGTGTAGGCGACAGGGGGCTACGAGGCTACACCTTC.

As DNA, the CDR3 is TGTGCCAGCAGTTACCTCGTCGGGGAGCAGTACTTC. Protein: CASSYLVGEQYF. The chain joins TRBV6-2 or TRBV6-3 to TRBJ2-7; D is undetermined. This CDR3 has 12 residues. The germline V and J ends were trimmed by 2 bases and 7 bases, with 9 bases remaining between them. Germline V CDR1 and CDR2: MNHEY, SVGEGT.

The chain combines TRBV7-2 with TRBJ2-1, with D tentatively TRBD2 (6 bases). The CDR3 spans 11 residues. Germline CDR1 is SGHTA and CDR2 is FQGNSA. Trimming cost V 5 bases and J 12 bases, with 11 bases left between them. The CDR3 nucleotides are TGTGCCAGCAGCCCGGGACTTGGGCAGTTCTTC. This sequence encodes CASSPGLGQFF.

This sequence joins TRBV7-2 and TRBJ2-7; D possibly uses TRBD1 or TRBD2 (5 bases each). Per the germline V gene, CDR1 is SGHTA and CDR2 is FQGNSA. The CDR3 extends over 13 amino acids. Trimming stripped 5 bases from V and 3 bases from J, with 11 bases between. The DNA of the CDR3 is TGTGCCAGCAGCCGTAGAGGGGACTACGAGCAGTACTTC. This sequence encodes CASSRRGDYEQYF.

This chain uses TRBV15 with TRBJ1-6; the D gene is possibly TRBD1 (5 bases). V was pared by 3 bases and J by 7 bases, with 10 bases between. CDR3 size: 14 residues. The germline gives CDR1 LNHNV, CDR2 YYDKDF (reference sequence). CDR3 protein: CATSRTAENSPLHF. CDR3 in DNA: TGTGCCACCAGCAGGACAGCTGAAAATTCACCCCTCCACTTT.

The chain combines TRBV3-1 (or the pseudogene TRBV3-2) with TRBJ2-1; unclear D gene. CDR1 is LGHDT, CDR2 YNNKEL, per germline (reference sequence). This CDR3 is built from 15 residues. V lost 5 bases and J 0 bases, leaving 11 bases between the germline ends. CDR3 residues: CASSWNRGSYNEQFF. The CDR3 DNA follows: TGTGCCAGCAGCTGGAACCGCGGCTCCTACAATGAGCAGTTCTTC.

The chain employs TRBV6-5 and TRBJ2-7, with TRBD1 matching over 10 bases. Trimming took 7 bases from V and 3 from J; bases not matched to a gene: 3. The CDR3 loop spans 13 amino acids. Per the germline V gene, CDR1 is MNHEY and CDR2 is SVGAGI. CDR3 bases: TGTGCCAGCAAGAGGACAGGGGGCTACGAGCAGTACTTC. Amino acids: CASKRTGGYEQYF.

V and J are TRBV4-1 and TRBJ1-5; 7 bases match TRBD1. CDR1 is MGHRA, CDR2 YSYEKL, per germline. This CDR3 region has 16 residues. The V segment lost 3 bases and the J segment 3 bases; nucleotides outside the gene matches: 8. Here the CDR3 reads CASSQVHRGPNQPQHF. CDR3 nucleotide sequence: TGCGCCAGCAGCCAGGTCCACAGGGGTCCCAATCAGCCCCAGCATTTT.

V gene TRBV5-1 combines with J gene TRBJ2-5; 10 nucleotides agree with TRBD2. Germline CDR1 SGHRS, CDR2 YFSETQ. J lost 5 bases, V lost 0 bases, and 7 bases had no gene match. The CDR3 has 16 amino acids. CDR3 in amino acids: CASSLALAGVWETQYF. In nucleotides, the CDR3 is TGCGCCAGCAGCTTGGCCCTAGCGGGAGTCTGGGAGACCCAGTACTTC.

The chain recombines TRBV13 with TRBJ1-2; no clear D. This CDR3 contains 14 residues. Germline V gene lookup returns CDR1 PRHDT and CDR2 FYEKMQ (reference sequence). V lost 1 base, J lost 4 bases, and 10 bases lay in between. DNA of the CDR3: TGTGCCAGCAGCTTAGTTTACGGCAGCTATGGCTACACCTTC. The encoded protein is CASSLVYGSYGYTF. Full variable domain (missing parts from reference TRBV13 and TRBJ1-2): AAGVIQSPRHLIKEKRETATLKCYPIPRHDTVYWYQQGPGQDPQFLISFYEKMQSDKGSIPDRFSAQQFSDYHSELNMSSLELGDSALYFCASSLVYGSYGYTFGSGTRLTVV.

The chain recombines TRBV14 with TRBJ1-1, with a weak D call TRBD1 (5 bases). Trimming left V 3 bases short and J 4 bases short, with 15 bases between. CDR1 SGHDN and CDR2 FVKESK come from the germline V gene. The CDR3 totals 15 residues. The CDR3 loop reads CASSQGGGQLTEAFF. The CDR3 bases are TGTGCCAGCAGCCAGGGGGGGGGTCAACTCACTGAAGCTTTCTTT. The full variable domain, with the rest looked up from reference TRBV14 and TRBJ1-1, is EAGVTQFPSHSVIEKGQTVTLRCDPISGHDNLYWYRRVMGKEIKFLLHFVKESKQDESGMPNNRFLAERTGGTYSTLKVQPAELEDSGVYFCASSQGGGQLTEAFFGQGTRLTVV.

In nucleotides, the CDR3 is TGTGCCAGCAGCCAGGACGGACTCGGCACAGATACGCAGTATTTT. Its translation: CASSQDGLGTDTQYF. The chain employs TRBV7-9 and TRBJ2-3; D may be TRBD2 (5 bases). Germline CDR1 SEHNR, CDR2 FQNEAQ (reference sequence). This CDR3 has 15 residues. Trimming stripped 5 bases from V and 1 base from J, with 13 bases between.

The V call is TRBV18, the J call TRBJ2-2, with 9 bases identical to TRBD1. The CDR3 is 15 residues long. Germline V lookup: CDR1 KGHSH, CDR2 LQKENI. The V and J ends lost 6 bases and 4 bases, in that order; junction bases with no gene match: 6. CDR3 residues: CASSPGTGSTGELFF. The CDR3 DNA sequence: TGTGCCAGCTCCCCCGGGACAGGGAGCACCGGGGAGCTGTTTTTT.

The chain is built from TRBV12-3 or TRBV12-4 and TRBJ2-2; 8 positions match TRBD2. The CDR3 is made up of 13 amino acids. J gave up 4 bases and V 7 bases, and 2 bases lay outside the gene matches. CDR3 amino acids: CASKTSGTGELFF. CDR3 DNA sequence: TGTGCCAGCAAAACTAGCGGCACCGGGGAGCTGTTTTTT.

V is TRBV5-6 and J is TRBJ2-1; D gene ambiguous. V shed 4 bases and J shed 4 bases, with 9 bases lying between them. The CDR3 covers 13 residues. Germline V gene data show CDR1 as SGHDT and CDR2 as YYEEEE. The CDR3 nucleotides are TGTGCCAGCAGCGTCCGGGCATACAATGAGCAGTTCTTC. Protein product: CASSVRAYNEQFF.

The chain links TRBV3-1 (or the pseudogene TRBV3-2) to TRBJ2-7; D call uncertain. CDR1 and CDR2 (germline): LGHDT, YNNKEL (reference sequence). The CDR3 spans 12 residues. V was trimmed by 2 bases and J by 3 bases, leaving 5 bases between them. Written as DNA, the CDR3 is TGTGCCAGCAGCCAAACCGTCTACGAGCAGTACTTC. Encoded protein: CASSQTVYEQYF.

This clone has just a few counts. V and J are TRBV10-3 and TRBJ2-1; D uncertain. The germline gives CDR1 ENHRY, CDR2 SYGVKD. The CDR3 extends over 12 amino acids. Trimming removed 3 bases at V and 8 bases at J, with 8 bases between. The CDR3 nucleotides read TGTGCCATCAGTGAAGGGTCCGATGAGCAGTTCTTC. Its translation is CAISEGSDEQFF.

J is TRBJ2-4 and V is TRBV4-2; TRBD2 aligns across 9 bases. After removal of 1 base from V and 6 bases from J, the junction contained 22 bases not matched to a gene. This CDR3 spans 21 amino acids. The germline V gene has CDR1 LGHNA and CDR2 YNFKEQ. The CDR3 spells CASSQGGTRGALAGIRNIQYF. DNA for the CDR3: TGTGCCAGCAGCCAAGGGGGGACCAGGGGGGCCCTAGCGGGAATTAGAAACATTCAGTACTTC.

The chain uses TRBV7-2 and TRBJ2-1; D is ambiguous. CDR1 and CDR2 from the germline V gene are SGHTA and FQGNSA. The CDR3 contains 15 residues. The ends were cut back, 0 bases at V and 4 bases at J, with 10 bases in the middle. This chain's CDR3 is CASSLASYGYNEQFF. Written as DNA, the CDR3 is TGTGCCAGCAGCTTAGCCTCGTATGGATACAATGAGCAGTTCTTC. Full variable domain (remainder filled in from reference TRBV7-2 and TRBJ2-1): GAGVSQSPSNKVTEKGKDVELRCDPISGHTALYWYRQSLGQGLEFLIYFQGNSAPDKSGLPSDRFSAERTGGSVSTLTIQRTQQEDSAVYLCASSLASYGYNEQFFGPGTRLTVL.

The chain is built from TRBV20-1 and TRBJ2-3; D could derive from TRBD1 or TRBD2 (5 bases each). Germline loops: CDR1 DFQATT, CDR2 SNEGSKA (reference sequence). The V gene lost 5 bases and the J gene lost 4 bases, with 7 bases spanning the gap. The CDR3 totals 11 residues. CDR3 loop: CSAGGADTQYF. In nucleotides, the CDR3 is TGCAGTGCTGGGGGTGCAGATACGCAGTATTTT.

The CDR3 nucleotides read TGTGCCAGCAGCTTATTGCCTAGCCAGAACACCGGGGAGCTGTTTTTT. This translates into CASSLLPSQNTGELFF. The chain has TRBV7-3 and TRBJ2-2; D is perhaps TRBD2 (5 bases). The V gene's germline CDR1 is SGHTA and CDR2 FQGTGA. Trimming stripped 2 bases from V and 1 base from J, with 11 bases between. This CDR3 spans 16 amino acids.

The chain has TRBV7-8 and TRBJ1-1; TRBD1 might be the D (6 bases). The germline V gene encodes CDR1 SGHVS and CDR2 FQNEAQ. This CDR3 has 12 amino acids. V was shortened by 6 bases and J by 5 bases, with 10 bases between the two germline ends. CDR3 residues: CASSYDRTEAFF. The CDR3 nucleotides read TGTGCCAGCAGTTATGACAGGACTGAAGCTTTCTTT.

This rearrangement joins TRBV20-1 to TRBJ2-2, with D uncertain. CDR3 length: 13 residues. Per germline, CDR1 DFQATT and CDR2 SNEGSKA (reference sequence). The germline V and J ends were trimmed by 3 bases and 4 bases, with 9 bases remaining between them. DNA of the CDR3: TGCAGTGCTAGTGGGTACGGCACCGGGGAGCTGTTTTTT. Translation: CSASGYGTGELFF.